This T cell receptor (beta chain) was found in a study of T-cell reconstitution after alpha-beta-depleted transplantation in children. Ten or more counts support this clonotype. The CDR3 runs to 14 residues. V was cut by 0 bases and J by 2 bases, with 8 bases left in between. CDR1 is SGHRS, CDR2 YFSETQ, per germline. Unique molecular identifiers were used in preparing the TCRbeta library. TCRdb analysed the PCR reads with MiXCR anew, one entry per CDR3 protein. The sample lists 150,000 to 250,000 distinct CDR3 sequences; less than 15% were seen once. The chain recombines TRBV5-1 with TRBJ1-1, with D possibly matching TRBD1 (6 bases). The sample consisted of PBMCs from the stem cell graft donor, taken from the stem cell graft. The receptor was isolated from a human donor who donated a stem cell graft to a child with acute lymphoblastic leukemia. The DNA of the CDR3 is TGCGCCAGCAGCTTGGGGACAGAAAACACTGAAGCTTTCTTT. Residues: CASSLGTENTEAFF.